This TCR beta chain was sequenced during a study of T cell repertoires in aging, cancer and after chemotherapy. Study findings and constraints: Compared with age-matched healthy donors, untreated hematological or solid cancer patients showed higher blood TCR clonality.

TCR beta rearrangements were amplified from peripheral blood genomic DNA. V lost 0 bases, J lost 9 bases, and 3 bases stayed unmatched. The CDR3 totals 15 residues. Germline V lookup: CDR1 SGHVT, CDR2 SQSDAQ. Rearranged V-D-J TRB sequences were amplified with a mixed TRB-A/B primer pool. TCRdb called the multiplex PCR reads again in MiXCR, with one record for every CDR3 protein. The sample consists of 1,400 or so distinct CDR3 sequences, about 70% of them appearing once. Concerning this clonotype itself: The target antigen is unknown.

This chain joins TRBV7-4 and TRBJ1-6; 9 nucleotides agree with TRBD1. This TCR derives from a human donor with a blood cancer. Sequencing used blood. Written as DNA, the CDR3 is TGTGCCAGCAGCTTAGCCGGGACAGGGCGTTCACCCCTCCACTTT. Protein sequence: CASSLAGTGRSPLHF.